One T cell receptor beta chain is described in this entry. Its target is not known. TCRdb re-called the 5' RACE reads, yielding one record per CDR3 amino acid sequence without DNA. The listing records about 400,000 distinct CDR3 sequences. This sample was included in a study of T cells expressing NK-cell markers. Study overall: Obtained from sorted CD3+CD56+NKG2C+, CD3+CD56+NKG2C- and CD3+CD56-NKG2C+ T cells were the TCR beta repertoires. Seven of the eight sequenced donors were classified as HCMV-seropositive, and one was classified as seronegative.

General study results and limits: As a fraction of CD8+ T cells, dominant NKG2C+ clonotypes reached roughly 1.0-8% in six donors. There remained a lack of clarity about HCMV specificity of expanded NKG2C+ T cell clones.

This TCR was sampled from a woman aged 45-65 years in good health. Sequenced: blood T cells: a sorted CD56 or NKG2C T cell subset, CD4+ or CD8+ T cells, or bulk PBMC T cells (not recorded which).

The CDR3 spells CASSIRGDTIYF. This chain links TRBV11-2 with TRBJ1-3; TCRdb names TRBD1, which stays unverified in the absence of DNA. The CDR3 has 12 amino acids. Germline CDR1 is SGHAT and CDR2 is FQNNGV.